The present TCR beta chain was sequenced within a study of cytomegalovirus exposure and HLA in healthy donors. Notes on the study in general: While the bulk of TCR sequences proved rare, some public TCRs turned up in many donors.

The CDR3 consists of 16 residues. With 1 base clipped from V and 6 bases from J, the junction kept 7 bases outside the gene matches. From germline, CDR1 is WSHSY and CDR2 SAAADI. Primers: 60 Vbeta forward and 13 Jbeta reverse. Data came from immunoSEQ multiplex PCR; TCRdb stores just in-frame clones and leaves some out. The data contain 100,000 or so clones, about 80% of them singletons. As for this clone: Its antigen is currently unknown.

The sequenced sample was PBMCs. The TCR was taken from a female donor in good health and CMV-seropositive. The chain couples TRBV10-2 to TRBJ2-1, with 9 positions matching TRBD1. The chain's CDR3 is CASSEWLQGAGNEQFF. As DNA, the CDR3 is TGCGCCAGCAGTGAGTGGTTACAGGGGGCGGGCAATGAGCAGTTCTTC.